A single sample gave rise to the 15 T cell receptor beta chains below, sequenced in a study of early T cells in non-severe SARS-CoV-2 infection. TCRdb analysed the 5' RACE reads with MiXCR anew, one entry per CDR3 protein. The table has about 56,000 distinct CDR3 sequences, approximately 15% seen once; the top ten hold about 4%. This specimen consisted of whole blood, obtained at baseline. Every receptor here comes from an adult who was a healthcare worker with PCR-confirmed SARS-CoV-2 infection or an uninfected control (not recorded which).

This clonotype was observed a few times. This chain joins TRBV28 and TRBJ2-2, with 7 bases fitting TRBD2. The CDR3 has 16 amino acids. V was pared by 6 bases and J by 4 bases, with 11 bases of the junction left unmatched. Germline V lookup: CDR1 MDHEN, CDR2 SYDVKM. CDR3 residues: CASRPTSRLSTGELFF. The CDR3 coding sequence is TGTGCCAGCAGGCCGACTAGCCGATTGAGCACCGGGGAGCTGTTTTTT.

This clonotype was seen only a few times. The V and J genes are TRBV25-1 and TRBJ2-1; the match to TRBD2 covers 9 bases. V trimming: 3 bases; J trimming: 3 bases; junction bases outside the gene matches: 9. Germline assignment: CDR1 MGHDK and CDR2 SYGVNS. The CDR3 contains 17 residues. This chain's CDR3 is CASSDQAGGPNYNEQFF. For the CDR3, the DNA is TGTGCCAGCAGTGATCAAGCGGGGGGCCCGAACTACAATGAGCAGTTCTTC. Full variable domain (outside the CDR3, taken from reference TRBV25-1 and TRBJ2-1): EADIYQTPRYLVIGTGKKITLECSQTMGHDKMYWYQQDPGMELHLIHYSYGVNSTEKGDLSSESTVSRIRTEHFPLTLESARPSHTSQYLCASSDQAGGPNYNEQFFGPGTRLTVL.

The V and J genes are TRBV6-6 and TRBJ2-7; TRBD2 agrees at 7 bases. The V and J ends lost 10 bases and 7 bases, in that order; junction bases with no gene match: 13. CDR3 length equals 13 residues. From germline, CDR1 is MNHNY and CDR2 SVGAGI (reference sequence). CDR3 sequence (DNA): TGTGCCACCTCCAACGGGGCGCGGGGGGAGCAGTACTTC. The encoded protein is CATSNGARGEQYF.

At least ten counts were recorded for this clonotype. The chain joins TRBV6-6 to TRBJ2-3; TRBD1 matches 8 bases. J gave up 3 bases and V 6 bases, and 11 bases lay outside the gene matches. CDR1 and CDR2 (germline): MNHNY, SVGAGI (reference sequence). The CDR3 extends over 16 amino acids. The CDR3 loop reads CASSPLRGRGTDTQYF. CDR3 sequence (DNA): TGTGCCAGCAGCCCCCTCAGGGGGCGCGGAACAGATACGCAGTATTTT.

This clonotype was observed a few times. The chain uses TRBV15 and TRBJ2-7; D remains ambiguous. This CDR3 is 13 amino acids long. The germline V and J ends were trimmed by 0 bases and 7 bases, with 10 bases remaining between them. The germline CDR1 and CDR2 sequences are LNHNV and YYDKDF (reference sequence). The CDR3 spells CATSRDWQGEQYF. DNA of the CDR3: TGTGCCACCAGCAGAGATTGGCAAGGGGAGCAGTACTTC.

The chain is built from TRBV20-1 and TRBJ2-1, with 7 bases that match TRBD2. Trimming cost V 6 bases and J 7 bases; bases outside gene matches: 6. The CDR3 extends over 12 amino acids. Germline V gene lookup returns CDR1 DFQATT and CDR2 SNEGSKA (reference sequence). The CDR3 DNA is TGCAGTGCGAAGGGACTACGGAATGAGCAGTTCTTC. This codes for CSAKGLRNEQFF.

At least ten counts were recorded for this clonotype. The chain combines TRBV3-1 with TRBJ1-2; D remains unclear. The CDR3 sequence is 16 residues long. V was pared by 1 base and J by 0 bases, with 12 bases between. The germline V gene has CDR1 LGHDT and CDR2 YNNKEL (reference sequence). CDR3 amino acids: CASSQGASDSNYGYTF. The CDR3 DNA reads TGTGCCAGCAGCCAAGGAGCGAGCGATTCTAACTATGGCTACACCTTC.

V and J are TRBV10-3 and TRBJ2-3; either TRBD1 or TRBD2 may supply D (5 bases each). V was shortened by 6 bases and J by 2 bases, with 9 bases between the two germline ends. The germline V gene encodes CDR1 ENHRY and CDR2 SYGVKD. The CDR3 extends over 13 amino acids. CDR3 sequence reads: CAIRRDHTDTQYF. The CDR3 DNA follows: TGTGCCATCAGACGGGACCACACAGATACGCAGTATTTT.

This clonotype was observed once. The chain links TRBV9 to TRBJ2-7; D gene uncertain. CDR3 size: 14 residues. Trimming left V 3 bases short and J 2 bases short, with 12 bases between. Germline V gene data show CDR1 as SGDLS and CDR2 as YYNGEE. CDR3: CASSDEATPYEQYF. The CDR3 coding sequence is TGTGCCAGCAGCGACGAGGCGACCCCCTACGAGCAGTACTTC.

The chain combines TRBV2 with TRBJ2-7; no definite D call. The CDR3 is 13 amino acids. Trimming removed 3 bases from V and 3 bases from J, with 9 bases in between. Germline CDR1 and CDR2: SNHLY and FYNNEI. CDR3 nucleotide sequence: TGTGCCAGCAGTGAGTGGCAGCGCTACGAGCAGTACTTC. This encodes CASSEWQRYEQYF. The variable domain in full, with the rest retrieved from reference TRBV2 and TRBJ2-7, is EPEVTQTPSHQVTQMGQEVILRCVPISNHLYFYWYRQILGQKVEFLVSFYNNEISEKSEIFDDQFSVERPDGSNFTLKIRSTKLEDSAMYFCASSEWQRYEQYFGPGTRLTVT.

This sequence joins TRBV6-1 and TRBJ2-5; D is perhaps TRBD1 (5 bases). V was clipped by 6 bases and J by 3 bases, with 11 bases between them. The CDR3 consists of 13 residues. Germline CDR1 and CDR2: MNHNS and SASEGT. This chain's CDR3 is CASRPAGKETQYF. DNA for the CDR3: TGTGCCAGCAGGCCCGCAGGGAAAGAGACCCAGTACTTC.

This clonotype has just a few counts. V usage is TRBV2 and J usage is TRBJ2-1; D is undetermined. The germline V gene encodes CDR1 SNHLY and CDR2 FYNNEI. The V gene lost 5 bases and the J gene lost 5 bases, with 10 bases spanning the gap. The CDR3 has 13 amino acids. For the CDR3, the DNA is TGTGCCAGCAGTCAAAACACAAACAATGAGCAGTTCTTC. Protein product: CASSQNTNNEQFF.

This clonotype was seen at least ten times. V and J are TRBV28 and TRBJ2-5; perhaps TRBD1 as D (5 bases). Germline CDR1 and CDR2: MDHEN and SYDVKM. V shed 1 base and J shed 1 base, with 10 bases lying between them. The CDR3 contains 15 residues. The CDR3: CASSLSLTAQETQYF. The CDR3 DNA is TGTGCCAGCAGTTTATCCCTGACAGCCCAAGAGACCCAGTACTTC.

This clonotype was seen only a few times. The genes are TRBV18 and TRBJ2-2; TRBD1 might be the D (5 bases). CDR1 and CDR2 (germline): KGHSH, LQKENI. V shed 3 bases and J shed 1 base, with 12 bases lying between them. The CDR3 is made up of 16 amino acids. The CDR3 reads CASSPSRTMNTGELFF. As DNA, the CDR3 is TGTGCCAGCTCACCCAGCAGGACAATGAACACCGGGGAGCTGTTTTTT.

The gene calls are TRBV18 and TRBJ2-7, with a weak D call TRBD1 (6 bases). The ends were cut back, 5 bases at V and 5 bases at J, with 19 bases in the middle. The germline V gene encodes CDR1 KGHSH and CDR2 LQKENI. This CDR3 region has 15 residues. This CDR3 reads CASSFKQGDRDEQYF. DNA of the CDR3: TGTGCCAGCTCATTTAAACAGGGAGACCGTGACGAGCAGTACTTC.